The clone carrying this T cell receptor (beta chain) was counted many times. The antigen remains unidentified. Per germline, CDR1 DFQATT and CDR2 SNEGSKA (reference sequence). This CDR3 region has 17 residues. The V end was cut by 1 base, the J end by 0 bases, with 16 bases between. This entry comes from a study of breast tumors, draining lymph nodes, adjacent tissues. Study-wide results and caveats: Compared with basal-like, luminal-like tumors shared significantly more repertoire with nontumor tissue.

TCRdb recomputed calls from the multiplex PCR reads with MiXCR, one row per CDR3 protein. The sample lists about 53,000 distinct CDR3 sequences; about 40% were seen once. The receptor comes from a female donor with breast cancer. Some clones in this sample may be carry-over from other donors' samples. Material: breast tumor tissue. The rearrangement uses TRBV20-1 and TRBJ2-1; the D gene is possibly TRBD1 (6 bases). The CDR3 DNA is TGCAGTGCTAGAGTCCCAAGGGGGTACAGCTCCTACAATGAGCAGTTCTTC. Translation: CSARVPRGYSSYNEQFF.